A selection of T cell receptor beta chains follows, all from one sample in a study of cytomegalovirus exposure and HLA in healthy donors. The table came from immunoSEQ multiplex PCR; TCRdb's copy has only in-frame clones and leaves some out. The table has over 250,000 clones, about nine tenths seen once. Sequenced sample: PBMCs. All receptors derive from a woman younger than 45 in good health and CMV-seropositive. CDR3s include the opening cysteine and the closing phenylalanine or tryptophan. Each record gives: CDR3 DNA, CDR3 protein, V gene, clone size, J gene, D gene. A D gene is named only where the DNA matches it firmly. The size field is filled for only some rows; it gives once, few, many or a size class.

CDR3nt: TGTGCCAGCAGTTACGGTCGCCCGCGCACAGATACGCAGTATTTT
CDR3aa: CASSYGRPRTDTQYF
v_gene: TRBV6-5
abundance: NA
j_gene: TRBJ2-3
d_gene: NA

CDR3nt: TGTGCCAGCAGTCCTCCGCGGACTGCCCCTAACTATGGCTACACCTTC
CDR3aa: CASSPPRTAPNYGYTF
v_gene: TRBV27
abundance: NA
j_gene: TRBJ1-2
d_gene: NA

CDR3nt: TGCGCCAGCAGCCACGACTGGGCCACTGAAGCTTTCTTT
CDR3aa: CASSHDWATEAFF
v_gene: TRBV4-3
abundance: NA
j_gene: TRBJ1-1
d_gene: NA

CDR3nt: TGTGCCAGCTCACCCTCGCCCCTCTCCTATAATTCACCCCTCCACTTT
CDR3aa: CASSPSPLSYNSPLHF
v_gene: TRBV18
abundance: NA
j_gene: TRBJ1-6
d_gene: NA

CDR3nt: TGCGCCAGCAGCGAGGGACAGAGGCCGAACACTGAAGCTTTCTTT
CDR3aa: CASSEGQRPNTEAFF
v_gene: TRBV5-1
abundance: NA
j_gene: TRBJ1-1
d_gene: TRBD1

CDR3nt: TGTGCCAGCAGTCCTCGACAGGGGGCGTCCTATGGCTACACCTTC
CDR3aa: CASSPRQGASYGYTF
v_gene: TRBV27
abundance: NA
j_gene: TRBJ1-2
d_gene: TRBD1

CDR3nt: TGCAGCGCCAGGGGGGCGGCACAAGAGACCCAGTACTTC
CDR3aa: CSARGAAQETQYF
v_gene: TRBV29-1
abundance: NA
j_gene: TRBJ2-5
d_gene: NA

CDR3nt: TGTGCCAGCAGCTTGAACGGATTCTACGAGCAGTACTTC
CDR3aa: CASSLNGFYEQYF
v_gene: TRBV5-4
abundance: NA
j_gene: TRBJ2-7
d_gene: NA

CDR3nt: TGTGCCAGCAGCCCCGGGCCAGGGGGCGATCAGCCCCAGCATTTT
CDR3aa: CASSPGPGGDQPQHF
v_gene: TRBV5-5
abundance: few
j_gene: TRBJ1-5
d_gene: TRBD1

CDR3nt: TGTGCCAGCAGTTTAAGGGGGAGAGGCTACAATGAGCAGTTCTTC
CDR3aa: CASSLRGRGYNEQFF
v_gene: TRBV28
abundance: once
j_gene: TRBJ2-1
d_gene: NA

CDR3nt: TGTGCCAGCAGGAGACAGGGGAACACTGAAGCTTTCTTT
CDR3aa: CASRRQGNTEAFF
v_gene: TRBV6-5
abundance: NA
j_gene: TRBJ1-1
d_gene: TRBD1

CDR3nt: TGCGCCAGCAGCTTCCTTGCTAGCGGGGGCTCAGATACGCAGTATTTT
CDR3aa: CASSFLASGGSDTQYF
v_gene: TRBV5-1
abundance: NA
j_gene: TRBJ2-3
d_gene: TRBD2

CDR3nt: TGTGCCAGCAGTTTAGGCAGCGGAGATACGCAGTATTTT
CDR3aa: CASSLGSGDTQYF
v_gene: TRBV28
abundance: NA
j_gene: TRBJ2-3
d_gene: NA

CDR3nt: TGCAGCGTCTCCACTGGGACTAGTGCGACTGATACGCAGTATTTT
CDR3aa: CSVSTGTSATDTQYF
v_gene: TRBV29-1
abundance: once
j_gene: TRBJ2-3
d_gene: TRBD2

CDR3nt: TGTGCCAGCCGCTCGGTCCTTTTTCCTATGAACACTGAAGCTTTCTTT
CDR3aa: CASRSVLFPMNTEAFF
v_gene: TRBV28
abundance: once
j_gene: TRBJ1-1
d_gene: NA

CDR3nt: TGTGCCAGCAGTTTATTGGGGGAAGGTCAGCCCCAGCATTTT
CDR3aa: CASSLLGEGQPQHF
v_gene: TRBV27
abundance: NA
j_gene: TRBJ1-5
d_gene: NA

CDR3nt: TGTGCCAGCAGCAACATCCTCGGGGAGCTGTTTTTT
CDR3aa: CASSNILGELFF
v_gene: TRBV9
abundance: few
j_gene: TRBJ2-2
d_gene: NA

CDR3nt: TGTGCCAGCAGCTTAGACGTTCAGTACGAGCAGTACTTC
CDR3aa: CASSLDVQYEQYF
v_gene: TRBV13
abundance: NA
j_gene: TRBJ2-7
d_gene: NA

CDR3nt: TGTGCCAGCAGTGTCTTCTTAAGCAATCAGCCCCAGCATTTT
CDR3aa: CASSVFLSNQPQHF
v_gene: TRBV2
abundance: NA
j_gene: TRBJ1-5
d_gene: NA

CDR3nt: TGTGCCACCAGCAGAGATCCAAGGGTGAGAAACACCATATATTTT
CDR3aa: CATSRDPRVRNTIYF
v_gene: TRBV15
abundance: NA
j_gene: TRBJ1-3
d_gene: NA

CDR3nt: TGTGCCAGCAGCTTAGAAGGCTACGAGCAGTACTTC
CDR3aa: CASSLEGYEQYF
v_gene: TRBV13
abundance: NA
j_gene: TRBJ2-7
d_gene: NA

CDR3nt: TGTGCCAGCCGACGGATCTCCAGTGGCGGGGAGCTGTTTTTT
CDR3aa: CASRRISSGGELFF
v_gene: TRBV27
abundance: NA
j_gene: TRBJ2-2
d_gene: NA

CDR3nt: TGTGCCAGTAGCGGGCCCCAGCTAGCGGGTTTCGGAGAGCAGTACTTC
CDR3aa: CASSGPQLAGFGEQYF
v_gene: TRBV11-1
abundance: NA
j_gene: TRBJ2-7
d_gene: TRBD2

CDR3nt: TGTGCCTGGAGCCGGACTAGCGGGAGTGCCGAGCAGTACTTC
CDR3aa: CAWSRTSGSAEQYF
v_gene: TRBV30
abundance: NA
j_gene: TRBJ2-7
d_gene: TRBD2

CDR3nt: TGTGCCAGCAGCGGCGACGGGGCGGGTCCCTACAATGAGCAGTTCTTC
CDR3aa: CASSGDGAGPYNEQFF
v_gene: TRBV13
abundance: NA
j_gene: TRBJ2-1
d_gene: NA

CDR3nt: TGTGCCAGCAGCCCAGGGGGACAGGGTTTGTACGAGCAGTACTTC
CDR3aa: CASSPGGQGLYEQYF
v_gene: TRBV9
abundance: NA
j_gene: TRBJ2-7
d_gene: TRBD1

CDR3nt: TGTGCCAGTAGTGTACAGGGGGGCACTGAAGCTTTCTTT
CDR3aa: CASSVQGGTEAFF
v_gene: TRBV19
abundance: NA
j_gene: TRBJ1-1
d_gene: TRBD1

CDR3nt: TGTGCCAGCAGCTTAGAGGGCGGGAGTGGTAAGTACGAGCAGTACTTC
CDR3aa: CASSLEGGSGKYEQYF
v_gene: TRBV7-7
abundance: NA
j_gene: TRBJ2-7
d_gene: TRBD2

CDR3nt: TGTGCCAGCAGTGCTCTGGGGACAGGGATGGAAAAACTGTTTTTT
CDR3aa: CASSALGTGMEKLFF
v_gene: TRBV25-1
abundance: NA
j_gene: TRBJ1-4
d_gene: TRBD1

CDR3nt: TGTGCCAGCAGCTTAGGGCAAAACTATGGCTACACCTTC
CDR3aa: CASSLGQNYGYTF
v_gene: TRBV7-3
abundance: NA
j_gene: TRBJ1-2
d_gene: NA

CDR3nt: TGTGCCAGCAGTGTCGAAGCGGTTTGGGAGACCCAGTACTTC
CDR3aa: CASSVEAVWETQYF
v_gene: TRBV2
abundance: NA
j_gene: TRBJ2-5
d_gene: NA

CDR3nt: TGTGCCAGCAGCTTTGGGACTGGAATTACAGATACGCAGTATTTT
CDR3aa: CASSFGTGITDTQYF
v_gene: TRBV5-4
abundance: NA
j_gene: TRBJ2-3
d_gene: NA

CDR3nt: TGTGCCAGCAGCTTAATCGCTGAGCAGTACTTC
CDR3aa: CASSLIAEQYF
v_gene: TRBV7-3
abundance: NA
j_gene: TRBJ2-7
d_gene: NA

CDR3nt: TGTGCCAGCAGTCTTACAGCGACCTACGAGCAGTACTTC
CDR3aa: CASSLTATYEQYF
v_gene: TRBV28
abundance: NA
j_gene: TRBJ2-7
d_gene: NA

CDR3nt: TGTGCCACCACAGGACAGGGGGCGCTTGAGCAGTTCTTC
CDR3aa: CATTGQGALEQFF
v_gene: TRBV6-5
abundance: NA
j_gene: TRBJ2-1
d_gene: TRBD1

CDR3nt: TGTGCCAGCAGCACTGGACAGGGGGTTAGCAATCAGCCCCAGCATTTT
CDR3aa: CASSTGQGVSNQPQHF
v_gene: TRBV6-6
abundance: NA
j_gene: TRBJ1-5
d_gene: TRBD1

CDR3nt: TGTGCCAGCAGCCGAAATGGCCTCGCCTACGAGCAGTACTTC
CDR3aa: CASSRNGLAYEQYF
v_gene: TRBV7-9
abundance: few
j_gene: TRBJ2-7
d_gene: NA

CDR3nt: TGTGCCAGCAGCTCGGGCGACCTAAGAGCCTATGGCTACACCTTC
CDR3aa: CASSSGDLRAYGYTF
v_gene: TRBV7-2
abundance: NA
j_gene: TRBJ1-2
d_gene: NA

CDR3nt: TGTGCCAGCAGCCAGCAGAGGGGGCAAAACTATGGCTACACCTTC
CDR3aa: CASSQQRGQNYGYTF
v_gene: TRBV6-6
abundance: NA
j_gene: TRBJ1-2
d_gene: TRBD1

CDR3nt: TGCGCCAGCAGCCAAGTCGCCACAGGCGTAATGAACACTGAAGCTTTCTTT
CDR3aa: CASSQVATGVMNTEAFF
v_gene: TRBV4-1
abundance: NA
j_gene: TRBJ1-1
d_gene: NA

CDR3nt: TGTGCCACCAAGGCGGGAGTCGCTGAAGCTTTCTTT
CDR3aa: CATKAGVAEAFF
v_gene: TRBV28
abundance: once
j_gene: TRBJ1-1
d_gene: NA

CDR3nt: TGTGCCAGCAGCTTAGGGGGGACAGGGTGGGGCGAGCAGTACTTC
CDR3aa: CASSLGGTGWGEQYF
v_gene: TRBV11-2
abundance: NA
j_gene: TRBJ2-7
d_gene: TRBD1

CDR3nt: TGCAGCGTTGAAACCGCCGGGACTAGCCTCCGCACAGATACGCAGTATTTT
CDR3aa: CSVETAGTSLRTDTQYF
v_gene: TRBV29-1
abundance: NA
j_gene: TRBJ2-3
d_gene: TRBD2

CDR3nt: TGTGCCAGCAGCTTGGGGGGGAAGACCTACGAGCAGTACTTC
CDR3aa: CASSLGGKTYEQYF
v_gene: TRBV11-1
abundance: NA
j_gene: TRBJ2-7
d_gene: TRBD2

CDR3nt: TGTGCCAGCAGACCCAGGGACTCCTACGAGCAGTACTTC
CDR3aa: CASRPRDSYEQYF
v_gene: TRBV7-8
abundance: NA
j_gene: TRBJ2-7
d_gene: NA

CDR3nt: TGTGCCAGCAGTTTATTTCTGGGGGCCAGGACCGGGGAGCTGTTTTTT
CDR3aa: CASSLFLGARTGELFF
v_gene: TRBV27
abundance: NA
j_gene: TRBJ2-2
d_gene: NA

CDR3nt: TGTGCCAGCAGATTTAGGTTAGAGTCTGAGCAGTACTTC
CDR3aa: CASRFRLESEQYF
v_gene: TRBV7-2
abundance: NA
j_gene: TRBJ2-7
d_gene: NA

CDR3nt: TGCGCCAGCAGCCAAGAAGGACAGGGGACGGACTATGGCTACACCTTC
CDR3aa: CASSQEGQGTDYGYTF
v_gene: TRBV4-3
abundance: NA
j_gene: TRBJ1-2
d_gene: TRBD1

CDR3nt: TGTGCCAGTTCACCGGGACTAGCTGGCGAGCAGTACTTC
CDR3aa: CASSPGLAGEQYF
v_gene: TRBV19
abundance: NA
j_gene: TRBJ2-7
d_gene: TRBD2

CDR3nt: TGTGCCAGCAGCTTATGGGGCAGGGCGCAGGGTTACGAGCAGTACTTC
CDR3aa: CASSLWGRAQGYEQYF
v_gene: TRBV7-2
abundance: NA
j_gene: TRBJ2-7
d_gene: NA

CDR3nt: TGTGCCAGCACGGCAGGGCCGAGCTCCTACGAGCAGTACTTC
CDR3aa: CASTAGPSSYEQYF
v_gene: TRBV9
abundance: NA
j_gene: TRBJ2-7
d_gene: NA